The 21 T cell receptor beta chains given below trace back to one sample, sequenced in a study of T cell responses to AZD1222 COVID-19 vaccine. TCRdb keeps only in-frame clones here, not all; method: immunoSEQ multiplex PCR. The profile shows some 36,000 clones, roughly 91% of them singletons. The sequencing used peripheral blood, collected on day 0 of AZD1222 vaccination. The source of these receptors is an adult in good health.

This clone was counted a single time. CDR3 sequence: CASSLYPGQGSSGQYF. DNA for the CDR3: TGTGCCAGCAGTTTATATCCGGGCCAGGGCTCGTCTGGGCAGTACTTC. V gene TRBV28 combines with J gene TRBJ2-7; D perhaps matches TRBD1 (5 bases). V shed 1 base and J shed 9 bases, with 22 bases lying between them. From germline, CDR1 is MDHEN and CDR2 SYDVKM. This CDR3 is 16 amino acids long.

The chain combines TRBV14 with TRBJ2-7; unclear D gene. Germline V gene sequence: CDR1 SGHDN, CDR2 FVKESK. V dropped 2 bases and J dropped 5 bases, with 7 bases sitting between them. This CDR3 is built from 12 residues. The CDR3 loop is CASSQQRHEQYF. The CDR3 region has the DNA TGTGCCAGCAGCCAACAAAGACACGAGCAGTACTTC.

The V and J genes are TRBV7-9 and TRBJ2-5; no reliable D call. This CDR3 is built from 15 residues. Looked up from germline, CDR1 is SEHNR and CDR2 is FQNEAQ (reference sequence). Trimming left V 5 bases short and J 1 base short, with 14 bases between. The CDR3 DNA reads as TGTGCCAGCAGCCCAGGCCTAGGGCCCCAAGAGACCCAGTACTTC. Amino acid sequence: CASSPGLGPQETQYF.

The rearrangement joins TRBV10-3 to TRBJ2-7; 12 bases align to TRBD2. Losses at the gene ends were 5 bases for V and 5 bases for J; bases not matched to a gene: 1. There are 13 residues in the CDR3. Germline V gives CDR1 ENHRY, CDR2 SYGVKD. CDR3 loop: CAISRTSGDEQYF. CDR3 bases: TGTGCCATCAGTCGGACTAGCGGGGACGAGCAGTACTTC.

The chain links TRBV7-2 to TRBJ2-6; D remains ambiguous. V lost 1 base to trimming and J lost 4 bases, with 8 bases between them. There are 15 residues in the CDR3. The germline gives CDR1 SGHTA, CDR2 FQGNSA. CDR3 coding DNA: TGTGCCAGCAGCTTAGGGGGTAACGGGGCCAACGTCCTGACTTTC. Its protein product is CASSLGGNGANVLTF.

This chain connects TRBV27 to TRBJ1-1; D remains ambiguous. Germline V gene data show CDR1 as MNHEY and CDR2 as SMNVEV (reference sequence). The CDR3 totals 12 residues. V was trimmed by 2 bases and J by 11 bases, leaving 12 bases between them. The CDR3 is CASSLHGSLAFF. The CDR3 DNA reads as TGTGCCAGCAGTTTACACGGGTCTCTGGCTTTCTTT.

This sequence joins TRBV28 and TRBJ1-5, with D tentatively TRBD1 (6 bases). V was shortened by 3 bases and J by 0 bases, with 9 bases between the two germline ends. The CDR3 contains 15 residues. The germline V gene has CDR1 MDHEN and CDR2 SYDVKM. Here the CDR3 DNA reads TGTGCCAGCAGTTTTGTCAGGGGTAGCAATCAGCCCCAGCATTTT. It encodes CASSFVRGSNQPQHF.

The V and J genes are TRBV18 and TRBJ1-1; tentatively, D is TRBD1 (5 bases). The V end lost 3 bases, the J end lost 3 bases, and 8 bases lay between the germline ends. The CDR3 loop spans 13 amino acids. From germline, CDR1 is KGHSH and CDR2 LQKENI. Here the CDR3 reads CASSPGGDTEAFF. For the CDR3, the DNA is TGTGCCAGCTCACCGGGGGGGGACACTGAAGCTTTCTTT.

J is TRBJ2-7 and V is TRBV4-2; 8 bases are a match to TRBD2. V was clipped by 4 bases and J by 5 bases; unmatched bases: 16. CDR1 and CDR2 from the germline V gene are LGHNA and YNFKEQ. The CDR3 is made up of 17 amino acids. CDR3 coding DNA: TGTGCCAGCAGCCCCGCTCCTACTAGCGGCCGGGGAGACGAGCAGTACTTC. Its protein product is CASSPAPTSGRGDEQYF.

The chain carries TRBV6-5 and TRBJ2-1, with D uncertain. Per the germline V gene, CDR1 is MNHEY and CDR2 is SVGAGI. The ends were cut back, 6 bases at V and 6 bases at J, with 12 bases in the middle. The CDR3 sequence is 13 residues long. The CDR3 region is CASSPLAANEQFF. The CDR3 coding sequence is TGTGCCAGCAGCCCCCTGGCGGCCAATGAGCAGTTCTTC.

The gene calls are TRBV4-1 and TRBJ2-5; 7 positions agree with TRBD1. V lost 3 bases, J lost 4 bases, and 5 bases stayed unmatched. Germline V gene lookup returns CDR1 MGHRA and CDR2 YSYEKL. This CDR3 contains 14 residues. The CDR3 sequence is CASSHDRDRETQYF. The CDR3 nucleotides are TGCGCCAGCAGCCACGACAGGGACCGAGAGACCCAGTACTTC.

The rearrangement joins TRBV7-9 to TRBJ1-6, with a weak D call TRBD1 (5 bases). The V and J ends lost 3 bases and 8 bases respectively, with 11 bases between them. CDR3 length equals 14 residues. CDR1 and CDR2 from the germline V gene are SEHNR and FQNEAQ (reference sequence). CDR3 in DNA: TGTGCCAGCAGCTTCCCAGGGTGGGATTCACCCCTCCACTTT. Translated, it gives CASSFPGWDSPLHF.

The chain recombines TRBV12-3 or TRBV12-4 with TRBJ1-1; possible D gene TRBD1, 6 bases. With 6 bases removed from V and 7 bases from J, the gap between germline ends came to 15 bases. The CDR3 extends over 13 amino acids. CDR3 in DNA: TGTGCCAGCAGCCAGGGGAGAGTCAGTGAAGCTTTCTTT. Protein: CASSQGRVSEAFF.

The chain combines TRBV14 with TRBJ1-1; D is ambiguous. The V gene lost 4 bases and the J gene lost 2 bases, with 17 bases spanning the gap. The germline CDR1 and CDR2 sequences are SGHDN and FVKESK. This CDR3 comprises 16 residues. Written as DNA, the CDR3 is TGTGCCAGCAGCCCGATAGGAGGGTCGCGAAACACTGAAGCTTTCTTT. Residues: CASSPIGGSRNTEAFF.

DNA of the CDR3: TGTGCCAGCAGTTCGACTCGGGACTGGCGTTACAATGAGCAGTTCTTC. Translated: CASSSTRDWRYNEQFF. This chain connects TRBV28 to TRBJ2-1; the D gene is possibly TRBD2 (6 bases). V was clipped by 4 bases and J by 4 bases, with 17 bases between them. The CDR3 loop spans 16 amino acids. Per germline, CDR1 MDHEN and CDR2 SYDVKM.

This CDR3 is CASSQLQGYQETQYF. CDR3 in DNA: TGTGCCAGCAGCCAGTTACAGGGCTACCAAGAGACCCAGTACTTC. This chain links TRBV14 with TRBJ2-5; the D gene is possibly TRBD1 (6 bases). CDR1 is SGHDN and CDR2 is FVKESK in the germline V gene. This CDR3 region has 15 residues. With 3 bases removed from V and 0 bases from J, the gap between germline ends came to 11 bases.

The sample holds one count of this clone. The rearrangement uses TRBV5-1 and TRBJ2-7, with D unresolved. Germline V gene data show CDR1 as SGHRS and CDR2 as YFSETQ. The CDR3 runs 15 residues. The germline V and J ends were trimmed by 5 bases and 0 bases, with 15 bases remaining between them. The CDR3 nucleotides read TGCGCCAGCAGTAGTTTTGACGGAAGCTCCTACGAGCAGTACTTC. It is translated as CASSSFDGSSYEQYF.

The chain recombines TRBV7-2 with TRBJ2-5, with 7 bases lining up with TRBD2. CDR1 SGHTA and CDR2 FQGNSA come from the germline V gene. The CDR3 runs 14 residues. With V trimmed by 0 bases and J by 11 bases, 9 bases remained unmatched. This CDR3 reads CASSLAVGGVLQYF. Written as DNA, the CDR3 is TGTGCCAGCAGCTTAGCGGTGGGAGGGGTCCTACAGTACTTC.

The rearrangement links TRBV5-6 to TRBJ1-2; 8 bases align to TRBD1. V was clipped by 1 base and J by 7 bases; unmatched bases: 15. Germline V lookup: CDR1 SGHDT, CDR2 YYEEEE. This CDR3 region has 17 residues. The CDR3 reads CASSLWDRTISLAGYTF. As DNA, the CDR3 is TGTGCCAGCAGCTTGTGGGACAGGACCATCTCCCTAGCTGGCTACACCTTC.

The gene calls are TRBV28 and TRBJ2-3; D is uncertain. Between the trimmed V and J ends, which lost 0 bases and 4 bases, there was a span of 8 bases. This CDR3 is 14 amino acids long. Germline assignment: CDR1 MDHEN and CDR2 SYDVKM. CDR3 DNA sequence: TGTGCCAGCAGTTTATGGTCCGGAGCAGATACGCAGTATTTT. Translation gives CASSLWSGADTQYF. The whole variable domain, remainder taken from reference TRBV28 and TRBJ2-3, is DVKVTQSSRYLVKRTGEKVFLECVQDMDHENMFWYRQDPGLGLRLIYFSYDVKMKEKGDIPEGYSVSREKKERFSLILESASTNQTSMYLCASSLWSGADTQYFGPGTRLTVL.

This clone has only one observation. V usage is TRBV4-2 and J usage is TRBJ1-6, with D hard to call. CDR3 length: 14 amino acids. The ends were cut back, 0 bases at V and 14 bases at J, with 14 bases in the middle. Germline V lookup: CDR1 LGHNA, CDR2 YNFKEQ. Here the CDR3 reads CASSQDGLGLALHF. CDR3 coding DNA: TGTGCCAGCAGCCAAGATGGGTTAGGACTAGCCCTCCACTTT.